This T cell receptor beta chain was profiled in a study of blood T cell repertoires in COVID-19. The overall study: T cells, B-cell-depleted T cells, or PBMCs provided the cDNA or gDNA that served as material.

Libraries were prepared by immunoSEQ multiplex PCR; TCRdb keeps only in-frame clonotypes and omits some of them. The data contain approximately 260,000 clones, over 85% of them singletons. Germline values: CDR1 SNHLY, CDR2 FYNNEI. V gave up 7 bases and J gave up 4 bases, with 14 bases separating them. This CDR3 contains 14 residues. The study recruited people aged roughly 18 to 95 years across around 23 US areas. In assigning cohorts, the study relied on participant-reported clinical history. Donors in Cohort 3 who had recovered were those with two negative PCRs, healthcare professional clearance, or resolution of their symptoms.

V and J are TRBV2 and TRBJ1-3; TRBD1 is a possible D gene (6 bases). The sample consisted of PBMCs or T cells enriched from blood (not recorded which). The TCR comes from a woman aged 55-70 years who had recovered from COVID-19. The CDR3 loop reads CASTPQGSGNTIYF. CDR3 coding DNA: TGTGCCAGCACCCCACAGGGATCGGGAAACACCATATATTTT.